These T cell receptor beta chains were read from a single sample in a study of cytomegalovirus exposure and HLA in healthy donors. The data were produced by immunoSEQ multiplex PCR, yet TCRdb's version contains in-frame clones alone and is incomplete. There are over 35,000 clones in the sample; 90% to 95% occur only once, and approximately 3.2% lies in the top ten. Sequencing input: PBMCs. Every receptor here comes from a man aged 18 to 30 in good health and CMV-seronegative. The CDR3 runs from the conserved cysteine through the conserved F or W. Fields, in order: V gene, J gene, D gene, clone size, CDR3 protein, CDR3 DNA. A D gene is named only where the DNA matches it firmly. Some rows have no size entry. The others give once, few or many, or a class for an expanded clone.

TRBV6-5	TRBJ2-2	NA	once	CASTGLQINTGELFF	TGTGCCAGCACGGGGTTACAGATCAACACCGGGGAGCTGTTTTTT
TRBV5-4	TRBJ1-5	TRBD1	NA	CASSLGQGGNQPQHF	TGTGCCAGCAGCCTAGGACAGGGGGGCAATCAGCCCCAGCATTTT
TRBV30	TRBJ1-1	TRBD1	NA	CAWSQGQGSEAFF	TGTGCCTGGAGCCAAGGACAGGGGTCTGAAGCTTTCTTT
TRBV27	TRBJ1-1	TRBD1	once	CASSLSGTGMNTEAFF	TGTGCCAGCAGTTTATCCGGGACAGGGATGAACACTGAAGCTTTCTTT
TRBV7-9	TRBJ2-7	NA	NA	CASSLTPGLFLMGEQYF	TGTGCCAGCAGCTTAACCCCCGGACTGTTTCTCATGGGGGAGCAGTACTTC
TRBV6-5	TRBJ1-4	NA	NA	CASSYGAVAGEKLFF	TGTGCCAGCAGTTACGGGGCGGTGGCAGGTGAAAAACTGTTTTTT
TRBV7-9	TRBJ2-7	TRBD1	NA	CASSSQGATYEQYF	TGTGCCAGCAGCTCACAGGGGGCTACCTACGAGCAGTACTTC
TRBV2	TRBJ2-7	NA	NA	CASLGVNYEQYF	TGTGCCAGCCTGGGAGTTAATTACGAGCAGTACTTC
TRBV23-1	TRBJ1-2	NA	NA	CASSQQEGVNTF	TGCGCCAGCAGTCAACAGGAGGGAGTTAACACCTTC
TRBV5-4	TRBJ1-2	NA	NA	CASSSKDSIYGYTF	TGTGCCAGCAGCTCCAAGGACAGTATATATGGCTACACCTTC
TRBV25-1	TRBJ2-7	TRBD1	NA	CASSESLDRGYEQYF	TGTGCCAGCAGTGAAAGTTTGGACAGGGGCTACGAGCAGTACTTC